This T cell receptor (beta chain) was captured by sequencing in a study of beta chain features in type 1 diabetes. Study-level information: Patients shared similar age, gender and cell yields with healthy donors. Study results and caveats: In all four CD4+ subsets, TCRB CDR3 length was significantly, moderately reduced in type 1 diabetes. Across patients, naive, central memory and Treg TCRB repertoires exhibited apparently greater similarity than was observed across healthy donors.

At least ten counts were recorded for this clone. Its specificity is not known. As every portion of the isolated RNA was reverse transcribed, the sequencing read expressed TCRB transcripts. Data came from immunoSEQ multiplex PCR; TCRdb stores just in-frame clones and leaves some out. This table has roughly 300,000 clones, around 9% appearing once. Germline CDR1 SNHLY, CDR2 FYNNEI. Trimming pared 2 bases from V and 6 bases from J, leaving 13 bases between. The CDR3 loop spans 15 amino acids. Staining for CD45RO/CCR7/CD25/CD127/CD95/CD27 allowed sorting of CD4+ naive, central memory, regulatory and stem cell-like memory cells.

The sample taken for sequencing was central memory CD4+ T cells from blood. This sequence originates from a man in his thirties or forties with type 1 diabetes. This chain links TRBV2 with TRBJ2-2, with D possibly TRBD2 on 5 matching bases. CDR3 coding DNA: TGTGCCAGCAGTGAAAGTGCCATGGGAGCCGGGGAGCTGTTTTTT. The encoded protein is CASSESAMGAGELFF.